This TCR beta chain was observed in a study of T cells in Graves' hyperthyroidism and ophthalmopathy. When ophthalmopathy did not progress within 18 months, Graves' hyperthyroidism was considered stable. Amplification of TCR beta CDR3 regions was performed using RNA transcripts as template. HTBI primers were the set used in a first-round RT-PCR of the TCR CDR3. One entry per CDR3 protein, called by TCRdb with MiXCR from the multiplex PCR reads. Counted here are under 650,000 distinct CDR3 sequences, roughly 15% occurring once; the ten biggest clones make up around 4%. There are 12 residues in the CDR3. V gave up 8 bases and J gave up 3 bases; unmatched junction bases: 3. Looked up from germline, CDR1 is SEHNR and CDR2 is FQNEAQ (reference sequence).

This chain joins TRBV7-9 and TRBJ2-5; 7 bases align to TRBD2. The sequenced sample was blood. This receptor was obtained from a woman in her twenties or thirties with Graves' hyperthyroidism. The CDR3 region is CASGREEETQYF. As DNA, the CDR3 is TGTGCCAGCGGGAGGGAAGAAGAGACCCAGTACTTC.